The clone carrying this T cell receptor (beta chain) is a singleton in its sample. This sample was taken from a study of cytomegalovirus exposure and HLA in healthy donors. There are 15 residues in the CDR3. The V gene's germline CDR1 is SGHDT and CDR2 YYEEEE. The V and J ends lost 5 bases and 0 bases, in that order; junction bases with no gene match: 5. The validation cohort, a group of around 120 subjects, included the donors and was separate from the roughly 670-subject first cohort. The table came from immunoSEQ multiplex PCR; TCRdb's copy has only in-frame clones and leaves some out. The sample holds 200,000 to 250,000 clones, around four fifths seen once.

This chain joins TRBV5-6 and TRBJ1-2, with TRBD1 matching over 9 bases. Sequenced sample: PBMCs. This TCR was recovered from a woman between 18 and 30 years old in good health and CMV-seronegative. The CDR3 coding sequence is TGTGCCAGCAGTTACCGGGACAGGGCTAACTATGGCTACACCTTC. It codes for CASSYRDRANYGYTF.